The source of this T cell receptor beta chain is a study of CD8 T cell repertoires and HIV-1 epitope variants. Study-wide background: Autologous T cell-negative cells served as antigen-presenting cells in equal numbers. Study-wide results and limits: Beta chains alone show antigen proliferation, not cytokine profile or function. Nine or ten antigen-specific TCR beta clonotypes were found; six seemed cross-reactive to variants.

V shed 5 bases, J shed 6 bases, and the junction held 1 base outside the gene matches. Germline CDR1 and CDR2: SGHTA and FQGTGA. There are 12 residues in the CDR3. Comment on this clone: Its antigen remains unidentified.

Libraries were prepared by immunoSEQ multiplex PCR; TCRdb keeps only in-frame clonotypes and omits some of them. The table has over 4,000 clones, roughly 67% seen once; the top ten hold 44%. The TCR sequence derives from a male donor with HIV. The rearrangement uses TRBV7-3 and TRBJ2-1; 7 bases are a match to TRBD2. Material: cultured CD8+ T cells derived from PBMCs. Written as DNA, the CDR3 is TGTGCCAGCAGCCCGGGGGGCAATGAGCAGTTCTTC. It codes for CASSPGGNEQFF.